The rows below give T cell receptor beta chains drawn from one sample of a study of graft-versus-host responses after intestinal transplantation. Generated by immunoSEQ multiplex PCR, the TCRdb table keeps only in-frame clones and is missing some. The sample carries 150,000 or so clones, about 93% recorded once. Which antigens these TCRs recognize remains unknown. Material: unstimulated CD4+ T cells sorted from spleen or lymph node cells, obtained before intestinal transplant. The receptors were gathered from a human donor who received an intestinal transplant. The CDR3 runs from the conserved cysteine through the conserved F or W. Each record gives: clone size, D gene, J gene, V gene, CDR3 DNA, CDR3 protein. The D gene is left open where the match is weak. Only part of the rows carry a size: once, few, many, or a class if the clone is expanded.

>-|-|TRBJ1-2|TRBV9
TGTGCCAGCAGCGCGGGGGCCTTAACAGGACCATATGGCTACACCTTC
CASSAGALTGPYGYTF
>-|-|TRBJ2-7|TRBV20-1
TGCAGTGCTTGGGGGAACGAGCAGTACTTC
CSAWGNEQYF
>-|-|TRBJ1-2|TRBV5-5
TGTGCCAGCAGCTTGTCCGAGACGGACTATGGCTACACCTTC
CASSLSETDYGYTF
>-|TRBD2|TRBJ2-1|TRBV19
TGTGCCAGTAGTATAGCAGCGGGAGGGCCGGGGCAGTTCTTC
CASSIAAGGPGQFF
>-|-|TRBJ2-1|TRBV5-1
TGCGCCAGCAGCTTGGAGTCCCTAAATGAGCAGTTCTTC
CASSLESLNEQFF
>-|-|TRBJ1-1|TRBV6-5
TGTGCCAGTGGACAGCTCCTGAACACTGAAGCTTTCTTT
CASGQLLNTEAFF
>once|-|TRBJ1-1|TRBV19
TGTGCCAGTAGTAAGGGGACCGATGGGAACCTTAACACTGAAGCTTTCTTT
CASSKGTDGNLNTEAFF
>-|TRBD1|TRBJ1-3|TRBV11-2
TGTGCCAGCAGCTCACTTTGGACAGGGGGCAGATCAAGTGGAAACACCATATATTTT
CASSSLWTGGRSSGNTIYF
>-|-|TRBJ2-1|TRBV28
TGTGCCAGCAGTTTCCTCCGGTACAATGAGCAGTTCTTC
CASSFLRYNEQFF
>few|-|TRBJ2-7|TRBV7-2
TGTGCCAGCAGCTTAGTGGGTTGGTCTACCTACGAGCAGTACTTC
CASSLVGWSTYEQYF
>once|-|TRBJ2-3|TRBV14
TGTGCCAGCAGCCCCAAACACACAGATACGCAGTATTTT
CASSPKHTDTQYF
>few|TRBD2|TRBJ2-1|TRBV10-3
TGTGCCATCACCTCCGGGACTAGCGGGAGGCGGGAGCAGTTCTTC
CAITSGTSGRREQFF
>-|-|TRBJ2-1|TRBV5-1
TGCGCCAGCAGCTTGACGGGCCCTACGGGGAATGAGCAGTTCTTC
CASSLTGPTGNEQFF
>once|-|TRBJ2-1|TRBV2
TGTGCCAGCATTTTCAGCGGGCGCTCCTACAATGAGCAGTTCTTC
CASIFSGRSYNEQFF
>-|TRBD2|TRBJ2-1|TRBV19
TGTGCCAGTGCCGTTCCCCGCGGGAGTGTTTCCAATGAGCAGTTCTTC
CASAVPRGSVSNEQFF
>-|TRBD1|TRBJ2-7|TRBV5-5
TGTGCCAGCAGCTACTTCCGGGACAGGGGTTCCTACGAGCAGTACTTC
CASSYFRDRGSYEQYF